This T cell receptor beta chain is drawn from a study of cytomegalovirus exposure and HLA in healthy donors (dated by TCRdb to about 2017). Context from the whole study: A later analysis indicated that the roughly 120 validation repertoires were generated on the platform also employed for the approximately 700 repertoires of the first cohort. The study aimed to test whether signatures of past pathogen exposure could be identified by cataloging public T cell receptors. In addition to the first cohort of 666 subjects, a separate validation cohort of under 150 different subjects was used. To predict cytomegalovirus infection status, the study combined high-throughput TCR immunosequencing, statistical association of individual TCRs with disease status, and machine learning.

The receptor library was made with the immunoSEQ multiplex PCR assay. In the authors' own workflow: To diagnose cytomegalovirus status from the catalog of TCR beta chain sequences, a statistical classification framework was built. As stored in TCRdb, this immuneACCESS dataset retains in-frame rearrangements with V and J assigned. A fraction of the clones does not appear; measured against another copy, unresolved V genes explain less than half of the discrepancy, and the remainder lacks a known reason. V and J calls and clone size follow that table, whereas D and trimming were derived from the DNA. A total of 250,000 to 400,000 clones appear in this sample, roughly 87% of them only once. Around 0.88% of the sample is in the top ten clones. In regard to this clone: Its antigen is currently not known. Base qualities were left out, and no much larger clone turns up one base away.

The donors belonged to the validation cohort of around 130 subjects, which was separate from the approximately 610-subject first cohort. Paper-wide results and their limitations: Most TCR sequences were observed very rarely across donors, whereas some public TCRs were present in many individuals. A later analysis had no HLA typing for the validation cohort, so co-occurrence there was scored across all 130 or so repertoires. The classifier was reported to diagnose cytomegalovirus status with high specificity and sensitivity in both the original and validation cohorts. In a later analysis, TCRs clustered in the first cohort were found to also tend to co-occur in the 130 or so validation repertoires, with about 94% of cluster scores above 0. In vitro tests confirmed that a few of the cytomegalovirus-associated TCR beta chains recognize cytomegalovirus antigens. It was suggested by the authors that the approach could potentially be generalized to other disease states and immunological phenotypes. In the study, 164 TCR beta chains were listed as associated with cytomegalovirus.

The germline V gene provides CDR1 SGDLS and CDR2 YYNGEE. Relative to germline, V is 1 base shorter and J is 4 bases shorter, with 14 bases between their ends. Spanning cysteine to phenylalanine, the CDR3 consists of 16 amino acids. Of all the DNA, just the CDR3 is kept, 48 bases in frame from base 1. The receptor chain draws on TRBV9 and TRBJ1-4, with a tentative D gene TRBD1 over 6 matching bases. This sequence originates from a man aged 25 to 45 in good health and CMV-seronegative. The source material was PBMCs. The DNA reads as follows: TGTGCCAGCAGCGTATCGTTCGGACAGCATAATGAAAAACTGTTTTTT. Its coded protein is CASSVSFGQHNEKLFF.